This TCR beta chain appears in the sequencing data of a study of blood T cell repertoires in COVID-19. Study-wide context: From the United States, Italy and Spain came samples of acute and convalescent COVID-19. T cells, B-cell-depleted T cells, or PBMCs supplied cDNA or gDNA.

The germline CDR1 and CDR2 sequences are LGHDT and YNNKEL (reference sequence). J gave up 1 base and V 1 base, and 3 bases lay outside the gene matches. The CDR3 has 15 amino acids. How the authors handled the data: Amplification with reference gene primers provided the estimates of nucleated cell counts. Generated by immunoSEQ multiplex PCR, the TCRdb table keeps only in-frame clones and is missing some. The D gene and trimming were derived from the DNA, and the V and J assignments and clone size from that table. This table holds 250,000 to 300,000 clones, approximately 81% found once. The sample taken for sequencing was peripheral blood. The TCR originated in a woman in her fifties or sixties with active or convalescent COVID-19. The chain recombines TRBV3-1 (or the pseudogene TRBV3-2) with TRBJ1-1, with 7 bases aligning to TRBD1. CDR3 in amino acids: CASSQAGQPNTEAFF. In nucleotides, the CDR3 is TGTGCCAGCAGCCAAGCGGGACAGCCGAACACTGAAGCTTTCTTT.